Sequencing of this TCR beta chain was carried out in a study of blood T cell repertoires in COVID-19. In the study overall: In each case, the material was cDNA or gDNA derived from T cells, B-cell-depleted T cells, or PBMCs.

TCRdb's table, derived via immunoSEQ multiplex PCR, lists solely in-frame clones and lacks some. The sample includes some 49,000 clones, 81% of them seen just once. Per the germline V gene, CDR1 is LNHDA and CDR2 is SQIVND (reference sequence). Trimming cost V 8 bases and J 10 bases; bases outside gene matches: 7. This CDR3 comprises 13 residues. The Seattle site enrolled patients during active infection and followed them longitudinally. The clonotype was recovered from a woman of 80 years or more with COVID-19, enrolled during active disease. The chain has TRBV19 and TRBJ2-1; 11 bases map to TRBD1. Sequencing was done on a sample of peripheral blood. The CDR3 DNA reads TGTGCCAGTCGGGACAGGGGGGATAGGGAGCAGTTCTTC. Amino acid sequence: CASRDRGDREQFF.